Given below is one T cell receptor beta chain in context. The data belong to a study of T cell changes during pregnancy in multiple sclerosis. The germline V gene encodes CDR1 LNHDA and CDR2 SQIVND (reference sequence). Trimming left V 3 bases short and J 4 bases short, with 13 bases between. The CDR3 is 15 amino acids. Produced via immunoSEQ multiplex PCR; TCRdb's table is partial and in-frame only. This sample has tens of thousands of clones, with over 75% found just once. The V call is TRBV19, the J call TRBJ1-5; D uncertain. This material consisted of CD8+ T cells from peripheral blood mononuclear cells, taken after pregnancy. The receptor comes from a female donor with multiple sclerosis, enrolled in a pregnancy study. CDR3 coding DNA: TGTGCCAGTAGTATTATCCCGAGGGCAAATCAGCCCCAGCATTTT. Encoded protein: CASSIIPRANQPQHF.